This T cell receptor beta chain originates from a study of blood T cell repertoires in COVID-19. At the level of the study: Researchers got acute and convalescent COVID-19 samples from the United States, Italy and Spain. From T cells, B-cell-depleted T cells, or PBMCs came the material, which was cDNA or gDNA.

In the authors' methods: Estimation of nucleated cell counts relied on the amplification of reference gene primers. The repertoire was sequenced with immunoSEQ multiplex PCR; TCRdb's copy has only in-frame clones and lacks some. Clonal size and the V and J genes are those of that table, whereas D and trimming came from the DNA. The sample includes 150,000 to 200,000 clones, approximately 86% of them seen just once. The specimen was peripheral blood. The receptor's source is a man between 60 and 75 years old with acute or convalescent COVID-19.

CDR3 in amino acids: CATSRQGVGELFF. The CDR3 DNA is TGTGCCACCAGCAGACAGGGAGTCGGGGAGCTGTTTTTT. The chain employs TRBV24-1 and TRBJ2-2; 7 bases map to TRBD1. CDR1 and CDR2 from the germline V gene are KGHDR and SFDVKD. The CDR3 is 13 residues long. The junction had 5 bases not matched to a gene; V was cut back by 7 bases and J by 7 bases.